The sample holds a few counts of the clone carrying this TCR beta chain. This entry comes from a study of OX40 agonist ivuxolimab in advanced cancers. TCRdb's copy holds only in-frame clones and misses some; the assay was immunoSEQ multiplex PCR. This table holds about 33,000 clones, more than 75% found once. V lost 4 bases, J lost 2 bases, and 11 bases lay in between. CDR3 length: 14 residues. From germline, CDR1 is PRHDT and CDR2 FYEKMQ (reference sequence). This material consisted of CD4+ or CD8+ T cells sorted from blood, taken in a trial of the OX40 agonist ivuxolimab. The chain joins TRBV13 to TRBJ1-2; D gene uncertain. The TCR sequence derives from an adult with an advanced solid tumor such as melanoma, head and neck, liver or kidney cancer. CDR3 coding DNA: TGTGCCAGCAGCTCCCGCGGACCCAACTATGGCTACACCTTC. Translation: CASSSRGPNYGYTF.